Detailed here is one T cell receptor (beta chain). Germline lookup yields CDR1 SQVTM and CDR2 ANQGSEA. The germline V and J ends were trimmed by 5 bases and 5 bases, with 15 bases remaining between them. The CDR3 consists of 13 residues. This sample stems from a study of beta chain features in type 1 diabetes. The sequenced template was cDNA made from the entire isolated RNA. TCRdb's copy holds only in-frame clones and misses some; the assay was immunoSEQ multiplex PCR. The table shows roughly 350,000 clones, with about 10% occurring only once. Sequences were obtained from naive CD4+ T cells from blood. The rearrangement uses TRBV29-1 and TRBJ2-5, with D possibly matching TRBD2 (8 bases). The receptor's source is a woman aged 25 to 39 in good health. The CDR3 DNA reads as TGCAGCGTTCCTCGGGAGGGGGCGGAGACCCAGTACTTC. Encoded protein: CSVPREGAETQYF.